This paragraph reports one TCR beta chain. Some clones are missing from TCRdb's copy, which holds only in-frame ones; the method was immunoSEQ multiplex PCR. This sample carries tens of thousands of clones, 92% of them seen once, and the ten largest clones take roughly 2%. This sample is part of a study of T cell changes during pregnancy in multiple sclerosis. The sequencing here drew on peripheral blood, taken in the second trimester of pregnancy. This clonotype originated in a female donor with multiple sclerosis, enrolled in a pregnancy study.

CDR3 residues: CASSRQGDHAEQYF. The CDR3 DNA sequence: TGTGCCAGCAGCCGACAGGGGGATCATGCCGAGCAGTACTTC. The chain employs TRBV25-1 and TRBJ2-7, with 9 bases lining up with TRBD1. The CDR3 consists of 14 residues. The ends lost 6 bases at V and 6 bases at J; junction bases unmatched: 9. Germline loops: CDR1 MGHDK, CDR2 SYGVNS.